This TCR beta chain was captured by sequencing in a study of human T cells and chemical hapten exposure. TCRdb called the RACE reads again in MiXCR, with one record for every CDR3 protein. In the table there are about 290,000 distinct CDR3 sequences, approximately 7.5% of which are singletons. The length of the CDR3 is 14 residues. V was clipped by 2 bases and J by 6 bases, with 11 bases between them. Germline loops: CDR1 SGHAT, CDR2 FQNNGV. General study findings and limits: The study found expanded TCRs formed significantly more large CDR3 similarity clusters than controls.

Noted time point: pre-sensitization, week 0. Indicated treatment: therapeutic diphenylcyclopropenone sensitization with weekly scalp DPC. Blood was collected ahead of every patch test applied. Note on this clonotype: What it binds is unknown.

The receptor's source is a man aged 18-30 years with alopecia areata. Some clones in this sample may be carry-over from other donors' samples. Here the sequenced sample was whole blood, taken in connection with sensitization to the hapten diphenylcyclopropenone (DPC). The genes are TRBV11-2 and TRBJ2-4; TRBD1 or TRBD2 may be the D gene (5 bases each). The CDR3 nucleotides are TGTGCCAGCAGCTTAATCTCTGGGGGAAACATTCAGTACTTC. Encoded protein: CASSLISGGNIQYF. Combining the CDR3 with reference TRBV11-2 and TRBJ2-4 gives the whole variable domain EAGVAQSPRYKIIEKRQSVAFWCNPISGHATLYWYQQILGQGPKLLIQFQNNGVVDDSQLPKDRFSAERLKGVDSTLKIQPAKLEDSAVYLCASSLISGGNIQYFGAGTRLSVL.